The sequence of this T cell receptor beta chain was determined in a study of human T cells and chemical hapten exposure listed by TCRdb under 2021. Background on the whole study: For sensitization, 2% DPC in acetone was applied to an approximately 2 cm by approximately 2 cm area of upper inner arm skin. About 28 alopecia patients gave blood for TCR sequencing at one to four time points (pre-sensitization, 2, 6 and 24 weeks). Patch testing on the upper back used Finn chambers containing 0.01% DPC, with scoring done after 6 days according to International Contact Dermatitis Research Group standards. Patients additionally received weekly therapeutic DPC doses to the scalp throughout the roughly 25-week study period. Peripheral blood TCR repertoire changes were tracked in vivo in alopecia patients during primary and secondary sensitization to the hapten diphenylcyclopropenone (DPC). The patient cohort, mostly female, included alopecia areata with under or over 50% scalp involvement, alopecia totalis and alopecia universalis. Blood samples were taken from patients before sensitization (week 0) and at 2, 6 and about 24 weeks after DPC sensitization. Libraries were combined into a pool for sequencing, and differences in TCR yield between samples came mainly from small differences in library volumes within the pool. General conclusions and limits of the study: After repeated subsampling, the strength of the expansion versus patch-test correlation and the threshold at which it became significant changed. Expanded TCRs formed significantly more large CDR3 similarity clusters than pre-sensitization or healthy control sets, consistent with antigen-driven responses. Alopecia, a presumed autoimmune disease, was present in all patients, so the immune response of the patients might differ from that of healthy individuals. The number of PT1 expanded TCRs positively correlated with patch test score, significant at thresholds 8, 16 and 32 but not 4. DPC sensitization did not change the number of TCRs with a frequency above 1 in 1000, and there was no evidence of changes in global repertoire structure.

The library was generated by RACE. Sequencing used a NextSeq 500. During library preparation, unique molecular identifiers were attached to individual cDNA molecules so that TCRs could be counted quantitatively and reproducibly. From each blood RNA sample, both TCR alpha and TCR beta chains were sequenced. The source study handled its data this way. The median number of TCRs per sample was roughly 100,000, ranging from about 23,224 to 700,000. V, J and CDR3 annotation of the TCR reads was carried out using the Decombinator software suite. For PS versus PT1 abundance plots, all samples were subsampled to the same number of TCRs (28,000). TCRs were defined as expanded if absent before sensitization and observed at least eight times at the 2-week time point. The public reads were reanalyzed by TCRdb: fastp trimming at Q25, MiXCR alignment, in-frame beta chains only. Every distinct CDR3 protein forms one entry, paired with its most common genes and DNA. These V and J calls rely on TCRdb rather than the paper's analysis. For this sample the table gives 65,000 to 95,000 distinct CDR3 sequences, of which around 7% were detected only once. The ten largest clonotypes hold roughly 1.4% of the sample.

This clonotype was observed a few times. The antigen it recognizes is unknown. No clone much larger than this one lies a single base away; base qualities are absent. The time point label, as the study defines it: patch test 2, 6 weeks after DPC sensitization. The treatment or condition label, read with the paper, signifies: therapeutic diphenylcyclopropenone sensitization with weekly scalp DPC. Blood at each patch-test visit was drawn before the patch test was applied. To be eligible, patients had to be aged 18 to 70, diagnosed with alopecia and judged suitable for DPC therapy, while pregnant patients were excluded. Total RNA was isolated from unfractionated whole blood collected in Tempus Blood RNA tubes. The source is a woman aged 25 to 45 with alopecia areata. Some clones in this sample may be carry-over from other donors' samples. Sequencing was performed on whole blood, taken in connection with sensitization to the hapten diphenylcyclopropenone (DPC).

The CDR3 has the sequence CASSLTSGGAAKNIQYF. The nucleotide sequence is TGTGCCAGCAGCCTAACTAGCGGGGGGGCCGCCAAAAACATTCAGTACTTC. The V and J segments used are TRBV2 and TRBJ2-4, with 13 bases matching TRBD2. The CDR3 has 17 amino acids, counting the end cysteine and phenylalanine. Only the CDR3 portion is preserved as DNA: 51 bases, with reading frame beginning at the first base. CDR1 and CDR2 are read off the germline V gene as SNHLY and FYNNEI. Germline trimming: 6 bases from V, 1 base from J; junction bases outside gene matches: 6.